The 4 T cell receptor beta chains presented below share a single source sample, sequenced in a study of T cell changes during pregnancy in multiple sclerosis. Profiled with immunoSEQ multiplex PCR; TCRdb holds only in-frame clones, not every one. Of tens of thousands of clones detected, more than 85% appear once; the ten largest clones hold 2.9%. The sample in question was CD8+ T cells from peripheral blood mononuclear cells, obtained in the second trimester of pregnancy. The source of these receptors is a female donor with multiple sclerosis, enrolled in a pregnancy study.

The count of this clone is one. The CDR3 protein is CASSPLQGRTSYEQYF. CDR3 coding DNA: TGTGCCAGTAGTCCCTTACAGGGAAGGACCTCCTACGAGCAGTACTTC. The rearrangement links TRBV19 to TRBJ2-7, with D possibly matching TRBD1 (6 bases). With 5 bases removed from V and 0 bases from J, the gap between germline ends came to 17 bases. The germline V gene has CDR1 LNHDA and CDR2 SQIVND (reference sequence). The CDR3 is 16 residues long.

This clone has only one observation. The chain combines TRBV29-1 with TRBJ1-2, with a possible D match to TRBD1 (5 bases). V was clipped by 5 bases and J by 3 bases, with 13 bases between them. This CDR3 is 13 amino acids long. Germline lookup yields CDR1 SQVTM and CDR2 ANQGSEA. CDR3 protein: CSVLKGVDYGYTF. The CDR3 region has the DNA TGCAGCGTTCTTAAAGGGGTGGACTATGGCTACACCTTC.

The chain carries TRBV27 and TRBJ2-1, with a weak D call TRBD1 (8 bases). Looked up from germline, CDR1 is MNHEY and CDR2 is SMNVEV (reference sequence). The V end was cut by 1 base, the J end by 9 bases, with 16 bases between. The CDR3 sequence is 15 residues long. The CDR3 is CASSLFGGTGAEQFF. In nucleotides, the CDR3 is TGTGCCAGCAGTTTATTCGGGGGGACAGGAGCTGAGCAGTTCTTC.

The rearrangement uses TRBV27 and TRBJ1-2, with 11 nucleotides matching TRBD1. Germline V gene lookup returns CDR1 MNHEY and CDR2 SMNVEV (reference sequence). The length of the CDR3 is 14 residues. The V and J ends lost 8 bases and 2 bases, in that order; junction bases with no gene match: 4. Here the CDR3 DNA reads TGTGCCAGCGGCTGGACAGGGGGCAACTATGGCTACACCTTC. Translating it yields CASGWTGGNYGYTF.